This T cell receptor (beta chain) stems from a study of blood T cell repertoires in COVID-19. Clones were sequenced by immunoSEQ multiplex PCR, and TCRdb holds only the in-frame ones, with some missing. The sample has roughly 220,000 clones, around 81% seen once. CDR3 length equals 13 residues. V shed 3 bases and J shed 8 bases, with 13 bases lying between them. Looked up from germline, CDR1 is MNHNS and CDR2 is SASEGT. The TCR was taken from a woman younger than 45 who had recovered from COVID-19. This sequence joins TRBV6-1 and TRBJ1-2; D gene uncertain. The sequenced material came from peripheral blood. The CDR3 region is CASSDSGTRGYTF. The DNA for the CDR3 is TGTGCCAGCAGTGATAGCGGCACTAGGGGCTACACCTTC.